Given below is one T cell receptor beta chain in context. Its antigen remains unidentified. The data were obtained in a study of T cell responses to AZD1222 COVID-19 vaccine. The repertoire was sequenced with immunoSEQ multiplex PCR; TCRdb's copy has only in-frame clones and lacks some. The sample has some 64,000 clones; 85% to 95% are singletons. Broader study findings: Baseline testing showed seropositivity in only a handful of AZD1222 recipients. The span of vaccine-associated CD4 TCRs extended across spike, with dominance at 160-218 and 743-854. Clonal diversity was possibly underestimated, and white British individuals and females predominated among donors. Close to half of all spike-specific TCRs reportedly target regions of the variants that are unmutated.

The receptor was isolated from an adult who received the MenACWY meningococcal vaccine as a control. Sequencing was performed on peripheral blood, taken 28 days after the second dose of the MenACWY control vaccine.

CDR3 in DNA: TGTGCCAGCAGTTTATCGTTTGGGGACGGCAGCTCCTACGAGCAGTACTTC. Amino acid sequence: CASSLSFGDGSSYEQYF. This chain uses TRBV27 with TRBJ2-7, with D possibly called TRBD1 or TRBD2 (5 bases each). The CDR3 length is 17 residues. Germline loops: CDR1 MNHEY, CDR2 SMNVEV (reference sequence). V was pared by 0 bases and J by 0 bases, with 15 bases between.